The T cell receptor beta chain under discussion was sequenced for a study of blood T cells in healthy people across ages. Study findings and constraints: More naive CD4+ cells and higher diversity marked long-lived donors relative to aged donors.

Peripheral blood samples of around 9.8 milliliters were drawn from each donor. Combining a sample-barcoded 5' primer with a J-beta primer mix, a second PCR ran for about 6 to 12 cycles. TCRdb used MiXCR to reprocess the 5' RACE reads, holding one entry per CDR3 protein. The sample includes about 1.8 million distinct CDR3 sequences, around 50% of them seen just once. CDR1 is DFQATT, CDR2 SNEGSKA, per germline (reference sequence). The V and J ends lost 0 bases and 8 bases, in that order; junction bases with no gene match: 8. The CDR3 totals 15 residues. In the case of this clonotype: Antigen: not known.

The chain carries TRBV20-1 and TRBJ2-1, with 9 bases matching TRBD2. This clonotype originated in a woman aged 40 to 49 in good health. The material sequenced was blood. The CDR3 DNA sequence: TGCAGTGCTAGAGATGGGGCGGGGGGGCCTGATGAGCAGTTCTTC. Protein sequence: CSARDGAGGPDEQFF.